The next 29 T cell receptor beta chains were all read from a single sample in a study of T cell changes during pregnancy in multiple sclerosis. Profiling relied on immunoSEQ multiplex PCR, and the TCRdb table lists in-frame clones only, not all of them. The sample carries some 60,000 clones, approximately 90% recorded once. This specimen was CD4+ T cells from peripheral blood mononuclear cells, taken in the third trimester of pregnancy. The receptors stem from a female donor with multiple sclerosis, enrolled in a pregnancy study.

The chain uses TRBV7-2 and TRBJ1-1; 9 bases match TRBD1. Germline-derived CDR1 and CDR2 are SGHTA and FQGNSA. The CDR3 is made up of 14 amino acids. The ends lost 4 bases at V and 4 bases at J; junction bases unmatched: 4. CDR3 loop: CASSSGQGSTEAFF. In nucleotides, the CDR3 is TGTGCCAGCAGCTCGGGACAGGGAAGCACTGAAGCTTTCTTT.

This clone was seen just once. The rearrangement joins TRBV9 to TRBJ2-2; 14 bases are a match to TRBD2. V trimming: 3 bases; J trimming: 5 bases; junction bases outside the gene matches: 9. There are 18 residues in the CDR3. Germline CDR1 reads SGDLS; CDR2 reads YYNGEE. CDR3 bases: TGTGCCAGCAGCGCTATGACTAGCGGGAGGGCCCGGACCGGGGAGCTGTTTTTT. Its translation: CASSAMTSGRARTGELFF.

The chain has TRBV19 and TRBJ2-2, with a tentative D call TRBD1 (6 bases). The CDR3 covers 15 residues. Germline loops: CDR1 LNHDA, CDR2 SQIVND (reference sequence). Trimming pared 4 bases from V and 2 bases from J, leaving 11 bases between. CDR3 region: CASSKDRPNTGELFF. CDR3 in DNA: TGTGCCAGTAGTAAGGACAGACCAAACACCGGGGAGCTGTTTTTT.

V usage is TRBV9 and J usage is TRBJ2-3; unclear D gene. The CDR3 runs 11 residues. V lost 3 bases to trimming and J lost 6 bases, with 5 bases between them. The germline V gene has CDR1 SGDLS and CDR2 YYNGEE. CDR3 loop: CASSAFDTQYF. For the CDR3, the DNA is TGTGCCAGCAGCGCCTTCGATACGCAGTATTTT.

The rearrangement uses TRBV5-1 and TRBJ2-2; 7 nucleotides match TRBD2. V gave up 6 bases and J gave up 3 bases; unmatched junction bases: 5. CDR3 length equals 14 residues. Looked up from germline, CDR1 is SGHRS and CDR2 is YFSETQ. CDR3 amino acids: CASTREADTGELFF. CDR3 sequence (DNA): TGCGCCAGCACACGGGAGGCCGACACCGGGGAGCTGTTTTTT.

As concerns this clone: At one end, the junction sequence differs from germline, possibly due to a read error. The gene calls are TRBV30 and TRBJ2-2, with D possibly TRBD1 on 6 matching bases. The CDR3 runs to 15 residues. Germline values: CDR1 GTSNPN, CDR2 SVGIG (reference sequence). This chain's CDR3 is CAWRFLGQNAGELFF. The CDR3 nucleotides are TGTGCCTGGAGATTCCTTGGACAGAACGCCGGGGAGCTGTTTTTT.

The V gene is TRBV7-3, the J gene TRBJ2-7; 11 nucleotides agree with TRBD1. Per germline, CDR1 SGHTA and CDR2 FQGTGA. V was pared by 6 bases and J by 1 base, with 5 bases of the junction left unmatched. This CDR3 has 15 amino acids. DNA of the CDR3: TGTGCCAGCAGTTTCGGGACAGGGGGATCCTACGAGCAGTACTTC. This encodes CASSFGTGGSYEQYF.

In its sample, this clone was seen once. The chain carries TRBV7-7 and TRBJ2-3; D might be TRBD1 (6 bases). This CDR3 contains 16 residues. Germline V gene data show CDR1 as SSHAT and CDR2 as FNYEAQ (reference sequence). Trimming removed 4 bases at V and 0 bases at J, with 14 bases between. The CDR3, as DNA: TGTGCCAGCAGCTCCGGGACACCTGATAGCACAGATACGCAGTATTTT. It codes for CASSSGTPDSTDTQYF.

The chain carries TRBV1 and TRBJ2-1; TRBD2 is taken as the D call from the table, unchecked against the DNA. TRBV1 is tagged as a pseudogene. This CDR3 region has 18 residues. The CDR3: CTSSQDRRLAGEFGEQFF. CDR3 DNA: TGCACCAGCAGCCAAGATCGGCGACTAGCGGGAGAGTTTGGCGAGCAGTTCTTC.

The CDR3 bases are TGCGCCAGCAGCCCGAGACAGGGCGGGGTAGATCGGGCCCAGTACTTC. It is translated as CASSPRQGGVDRAQYF. The chain links TRBV5-1 to TRBJ2-5; D is perhaps TRBD1 (7 bases). The CDR3 contains 16 residues. The V gene lost 4 bases and the J gene lost 9 bases, with 25 bases spanning the gap. Germline lookup yields CDR1 SGHRS and CDR2 YFSETQ.

The V gene is TRBV18, the J gene TRBJ2-1; 13 positions agree with TRBD2. Trimming at V came to 4 bases and at J to 8 bases, leaving 11 bases not matched to a gene. Looked up from germline, CDR1 is KGHSH and CDR2 is LQKENI. CDR3 size: 17 residues. CDR3: CASSLFPLAGGPHEQFF. The CDR3 nucleotides are TGTGCCAGCTCACTCTTCCCACTAGCGGGGGGGCCCCATGAGCAGTTCTTC.

The chain has TRBV4-1 and TRBJ2-1; weak D call: TRBD2 (6 bases). Per the germline V gene, CDR1 is MGHRA and CDR2 is YSYEKL. V lost 4 bases to trimming and J lost 5 bases, with 21 bases between them. The CDR3 runs to 17 residues. CDR3 loop: CASSPGGFRRGHNEQFF. The CDR3 DNA follows: TGCGCCAGCAGCCCCGGAGGGTTTCGGAGGGGACACAATGAGCAGTTCTTC.

This clone was recorded once. The J gene is TRBJ1-1, the V gene TRBV12-2; TRBD1, the table's D call, lacks a check against the DNA. TRBV12-2 is a pseudogene. CDR3 length: 12 amino acids. For the CDR3, the DNA is TGTGCAAGTCGCTTAGCGGACAATGAAGCTTTCTTT. It yields the protein CASRLADNEAFF.

As DNA, the CDR3 is TGCGCCAGCAGCTTGGCCCCAGGGGCCGTAAATCAGCCCCAGCATTTT. It encodes CASSLAPGAVNQPQHF. V is TRBV5-1 and J is TRBJ1-5; possible D gene TRBD1, 6 bases. The CDR3 has 16 amino acids. Germline V CDR1 and CDR2: SGHRS, YFSETQ. Trimming pared 0 bases from V and 4 bases from J, leaving 14 bases between.

The gene calls are TRBV25-1 and TRBJ1-2, with TRBD1 identical over 7 bases. CDR3 size: 15 residues. The germline CDR1 and CDR2 sequences are MGHDK and SYGVNS. The J segment lost 5 bases and the V segment lost 2 bases, leaving 8 bases of the junction unmatched. The DNA for the CDR3 is TGTGCCAGCAGTGAAATGAAGGGGGCAGGGTATGGCTACACCTTC. As protein: CASSEMKGAGYGYTF.

V and J are TRBV10-3 and TRBJ2-7; a possible D gene is TRBD1 (6 bases). The ends were cut back, 7 bases at V and 3 bases at J, with 16 bases in the middle. This CDR3 is 14 amino acids long. Germline values: CDR1 ENHRY, CDR2 SYGVKD. The CDR3 region is CAIKGGNGLYEQYF. CDR3 DNA: TGTGCCATCAAAGGGGGAAATGGGCTCTACGAGCAGTACTTC.

This chain links TRBV14 with TRBJ1-6; 9 nucleotides line up with TRBD1. V trimming: 4 bases; J trimming: 6 bases; junction bases outside the gene matches: 19. CDR1 and CDR2 from the germline V gene are SGHDN and FVKESK. CDR3 length: 20 residues. The CDR3 nucleotides read TGTGCCAGCAGCCCCCGAAGGGGGGACAGGGTCCCGAGCGGTAATTCACCCCTCCACTTT. Amino acids: CASSPRRGDRVPSGNSPLHF.

The genes are TRBV2 and TRBJ2-1, with 9 bases lining up with TRBD1. V trimming: 6 bases; J trimming: 7 bases; junction bases outside the gene matches: 7. Per germline, CDR1 SNHLY and CDR2 FYNNEI. This CDR3 region has 14 residues. CDR3 DNA: TGTGCCAGCAGAACAGGGGGCGGTTATAATGAGCAGTTCTTC. Its protein product is CASRTGGGYNEQFF.

This sequence joins TRBV30 and TRBJ1-5, with 9 bases lining up with TRBD1. The CDR3 runs to 16 residues. V lost 5 bases to trimming and J lost 3 bases; unmatched junction nucleotides: 11. Germline CDR1 reads GTSNPN; CDR2 reads SVGIG (reference sequence). The CDR3 protein is CAWSTGTGLFNQPQHF. In DNA, the CDR3 is TGTGCCTGGTCCACCGGGACAGGGCTCTTCAATCAGCCCCAGCATTTT.

The rearrangement links TRBV10-2 to TRBJ1-6, with D possibly matching TRBD1 (5 bases). This CDR3 region has 15 residues. Between the trimmed V and J ends, which lost 5 bases and 9 bases, there was a span of 17 bases. Germline V lookup: CDR1 WSHSY, CDR2 SAAADI. The CDR3 loop is CASSSGGMNASPLHF. The CDR3 DNA sequence: TGCGCCAGCAGTAGTGGGGGGATGAACGCTTCACCCCTCCACTTT.

The chain employs TRBV7-9 and TRBJ2-3; D unresolved. Germline V CDR1 and CDR2: SEHNR, FQNEAQ (reference sequence). There are 13 residues in the CDR3. V was shortened by 2 bases and J by 4 bases, with 7 bases between the two germline ends. Written as DNA, the CDR3 is TGTGCCAGCAGCTTATTAGAGGCAGATACGCAGTATTTT. Translation gives CASSLLEADTQYF.

This chain joins TRBV27 and TRBJ1-5, with unresolved D. Germline V gene sequence: CDR1 MNHEY, CDR2 SMNVEV (reference sequence). This CDR3 is 13 amino acids long. Trimming took off 4 bases at V and 5 bases at J, with 9 bases between the two ends. The CDR3 coding sequence is TGTGCCAGCAGTTACAAGGGAGATCAGCCCCAGCATTTT. Amino acids: CASSYKGDQPQHF.

The V call is TRBV4-2, the J call TRBJ1-6; 8 nucleotides agree with TRBD1. Per the germline V gene, CDR1 is LGHNA and CDR2 is YNFKEQ. The CDR3 loop spans 16 amino acids. Unmatched junction bases numbered 5, after V lost 0 bases and J lost 7 bases. The CDR3 loop is CASSQDPTGVNSPLHF. The CDR3 DNA sequence: TGTGCCAGCAGCCAAGACCCGACAGGGGTGAATTCACCCCTCCACTTT.

The chain couples TRBV18 to TRBJ1-5; TRBD1 aligns across 9 bases. V was clipped by 2 bases and J by 0 bases; unmatched bases: 11. Germline-derived CDR1 and CDR2 are KGHSH and LQKENI. The CDR3 length is 19 residues. The CDR3 nucleotides read TGTGCCAGCTCACCAGTCTTTACGGGACAGGGTGATAGCAATCAGCCCCAGCATTTT. Its translation: CASSPVFTGQGDSNQPQHF.

This chain connects TRBV30 to TRBJ1-1; D remains unclear. V lost 2 bases and J lost 10, with 11 bases in between. This CDR3 contains 11 residues. CDR1 is GTSNPN, CDR2 SVGIG, per germline (reference sequence). The CDR3 DNA sequence: TGTGCCTGGAGTATTTCCAGGCGAGCTTTCTTT. Translated, it gives CAWSISRRAFF. The whole variable domain, filled in from reference TRBV30 and TRBJ1-1, reads SQTIHQWPATLVQPVGSPLSLECTVEGTSNPNLYWYRQAAGRGLQLLFYSVGIGQISSEVPQNLSASRPQDRQFILSSKKLLLSDSGFYLCAWSISRRAFFGQGTRLTVV.

The chain is built from TRBV19 and TRBJ1-1; 10 nucleotides align to TRBD1. Germline trimming cut 4 bases from V and 4 bases from J; bases unmatched to any gene: 6. CDR1 and CDR2 from the germline V gene are LNHDA and SQIVND (reference sequence). The CDR3 is 15 amino acids. The DNA of the CDR3 is TGTGCCAGTAGTAGCCGACAGGGGGCGCGCACTGAAGCTTTCTTT. The encoded protein is CASSSRQGARTEAFF.

This chain uses TRBV19 with TRBJ1-1, with a tentative D call TRBD1 (5 bases). Germline CDR1 reads LNHDA; CDR2 reads SQIVND (reference sequence). The CDR3 length is 17 residues. Trimming stripped 3 bases from V and 3 bases from J, with 20 bases between. The DNA of the CDR3 is TGTGCCAGTAGTATGGGGCCCTGGGGCTTGCGCCACACTGAAGCTTTCTTT. It encodes CASSMGPWGLRHTEAFF.

This clone appeared once. This chain uses TRBV6-5 with TRBJ2-3; possible D gene TRBD1, 6 bases. The CDR3 runs 12 residues. V gave up 10 bases and J gave up 4 bases, with 12 bases separating them. CDR1 and CDR2 from the germline V gene are MNHEY and SVGAGI. CDR3 sequence reads: CATQGSADTQYF. CDR3 sequence (DNA): TGTGCCACCCAGGGGTCGGCAGATACGCAGTATTTT.

The V gene is TRBV6-1, the J gene TRBJ2-1; possible D gene TRBD1, 6 bases. Germline CDR1 and CDR2: MNHNS and SASEGT. Trimming pared 2 bases from V and 15 bases from J, leaving 17 bases between. The CDR3 covers 13 residues. CDR3 in amino acids: CASSEISMGTLFF. CDR3 nucleotides: TGTGCCAGCAGTGAAATTAGTATGGGGACATTGTTCTTC.